This note documents a single TCR beta chain sequence. No cognate antigen has been identified for it. Base quality data are lacking; no much larger clone is found one base away. This specimen belongs to a study of regulatory T cells in long-lasting Graves disease (dated by TCRdb to the early 2020s). For the wider study: Persistent Graves' disease meant more than 5 years of antithyroid drug treatment with TSH receptor autoantibodies that stayed positive. This study used TCR sequencing and RNA sequencing of peripheral blood to compare persistent Graves' disease patients against newly diagnosed Graves' disease patients. The study was conducted in China and was registered as a clinical trial. A total of 35 or so samples underwent TCR sequencing: around 13 from persistent and approximately 20 from newly diagnosed Graves' disease patients. In the clinical cohort, patients with persistent Graves' disease had used antithyroid drugs for an average of around 9.3 years. Overall results and qualifications from the work: Patients with persistent disease shared more public clonotypes (about 2,500) than newly diagnosed patients did (966). The authors noted that the small sample size was a limitation that may lower accuracy. Persistent disease showed preferential use of TRBV28, TRBJ1-2 and TRBJ2-5, whereas newly diagnosed disease favored TRBV20-1 and TRBJ2-1. Because the primary lesion, thyroid tissue, could not be accessed, the study looked at peripheral blood alone. Only the TCR beta chain was sequenced and analyzed. Compared with newly diagnosed patients, patients with persistent Graves' disease had lower TCR Shannon entropy and fewer highly expanded clones, which suggests clonal expansion.

The CDR3 contains 15 residues, cysteine and phenylalanine counted. Only CDR3 DNA remains: 45 bases, in frame from the first base. Per the germline V gene, SGHRS is the CDR1 and YFSETQ is the CDR2. After removal of 5 bases from V and 7 bases from J, the junction retains 9 bases not matched to a gene. Receptor amplification or capture employed multiplex PCR. The sequencer listed for this sample is Illumina HiSeq 4000. CDR3 regions were amplified by Arm-PCR with iRepertoire HTBI primers to construct TCR beta libraries. PCR products were gel purified before sequencing. Per the original workflow: Gene usage analysis of CDR3 amino acid clonotypes used the roughly 60 TRBV and fewer than 15 TRBJ segments found across samples. COPE and FqMerger were used to merge filtered high-quality paired reads into contigs. BLAST was used to align contigs to IMGT TRBV, TRBD and TRBJ reference genes, and CDR3 was defined according to IMGT. Highly expanded clones were defined as clonotypes with a frequency above 0.1%. Shannon entropy served as the measure of repertoire diversity, while the Gini coefficient captured V-J evenness. Public clonotypes were defined as clonotypes shared by more than one individual. The public reads were reprocessed in TCRdb via fastp at Q25 and MiXCR, keeping in-frame beta chains. Merged by CDR3 protein, the rows form single entries marked with the most common genes and DNA. The V and J calls and clone size come from TCRdb's table, not from the authors' own analysis. Present in this sample are about 430,000 distinct CDR3 sequences, roughly 23% of which were seen just once. The ten biggest clones cover roughly an eighth of the sample.

In light of the paper, this sample's time point label describes: persistent/refractory GD, antithyroid drugs over 5 years with positive TRAb. For both TCR sequencing and RNA sequencing, RNA was extracted from PBMCs using TRIzol. Graves' disease was diagnosed according to American Thyroid Association guidelines. Patients were recruited from an endocrinology department in Xi'an, China. Each patient gave approximately 10 milliliters of peripheral blood, collected in an EDTA anticoagulant tube. Ficoll Paque Plus density gradient separation was used to isolate PBMCs, and no further T cell sorting was done. An Agilent 2100 Bioanalyzer and agarose gel were used to check RNA quality, and a NanoDrop 2000 was used to measure RNA concentration.

This receptor was obtained from a female donor with Graves disease. Sequenced here: peripheral blood mononuclear cells (PBMCs), sampled when the disease was refractory, from a patient treated with antithyroid drugs. The chain is assembled from TRBV5-1 and TRBJ2-2; 9 central bases correspond to TRBD2. The nucleotide sequence is given as TGCGCCAGCAGGCGAGTAGCGGGAGTACACGGGGAGCTGTTTTTT. Its protein is CASRRVAGVHGELFF.